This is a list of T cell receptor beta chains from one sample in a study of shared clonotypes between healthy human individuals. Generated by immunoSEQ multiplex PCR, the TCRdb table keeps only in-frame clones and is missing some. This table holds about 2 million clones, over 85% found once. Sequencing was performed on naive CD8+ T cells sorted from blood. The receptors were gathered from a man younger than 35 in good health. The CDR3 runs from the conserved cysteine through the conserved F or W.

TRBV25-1	CASSQGVGYGYTF
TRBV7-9	CASSTDLDRAGGYTF
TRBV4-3	CASSHNGRVETQYF
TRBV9	CASSPSPGTGSYEQYF
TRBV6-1	CASSVLRLAGSTDTQYF
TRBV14	CASSQEFGQGANEQFF
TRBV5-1	CASSFNEAGSLEQYF
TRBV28	CASSLGHLSYEQYF
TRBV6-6	CASNQSGDQPQHF
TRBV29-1	CSAFTDYGYTF
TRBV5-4	CASSLTKRDTDTQYF
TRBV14	CASSQDGSSYNEQFF
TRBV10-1	CASQGNTEAFF
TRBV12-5	CASGWGQGITEAFF
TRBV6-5	CASSYHYRSNNEQFF
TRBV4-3	CASSQVEGNEQFF
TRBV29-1	CSVETDSYEQYF
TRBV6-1	CASSEALAGGYYEQYF
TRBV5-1	CASSLEDWGETQYF
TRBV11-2	CASSLGGLPINEQFF
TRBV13	CARPGWECSYEQYF
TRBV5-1	CASSLQMSTGELFF
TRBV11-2	CASKDVVYQETQYF
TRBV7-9	CASSLGEWGLGNTIYF
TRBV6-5	CASGVAPYEQYF
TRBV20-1	CSARDGSGLFF
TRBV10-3	CAISLGGGTYEQYF
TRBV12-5	CASGFMDYEQYF
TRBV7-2	CASSRPYNEQFF
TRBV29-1	CSVLPMGQGAYDEKLFF
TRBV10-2	CASSEGLQGAYEQYF
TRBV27	CASSFGGEQYF
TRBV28	CASSFRLGPETQYF
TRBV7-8	CASSPGGSYEQYF
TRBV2	CASSGGRTFSYEQYF
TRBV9	CASSPRDRINYGYTF
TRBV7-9	CASSSGAQPQHF
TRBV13	CASSWSSQETQYF
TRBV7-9	CASSSGTGVRGTEAFF
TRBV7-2	CASSLGGQPYNDNYGYTF
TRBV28	CATDTDKLTSSYNSPLHF
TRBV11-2	CASSHPTGVWTEAFF
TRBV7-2	CASSLDRTSFYGYTF
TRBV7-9	CASSPPQTYEQYF
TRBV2	CASSWRGGEKLFF
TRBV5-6	CASSSVSGGSYNEQFF
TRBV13	CASSQGQTSYEQYF
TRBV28	CASSSPGQGKYGYTF
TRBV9	CASSIGVGTENQPQHF
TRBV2	CASIIQRIDEQYF
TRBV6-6	CASSYSDSTYEQYF
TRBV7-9	CASSYLYEQETQYF
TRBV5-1	CASRMAGGGLNEQFF
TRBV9	CASSVEGSYGDEQYF
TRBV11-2	CASSRRGPGEQYF